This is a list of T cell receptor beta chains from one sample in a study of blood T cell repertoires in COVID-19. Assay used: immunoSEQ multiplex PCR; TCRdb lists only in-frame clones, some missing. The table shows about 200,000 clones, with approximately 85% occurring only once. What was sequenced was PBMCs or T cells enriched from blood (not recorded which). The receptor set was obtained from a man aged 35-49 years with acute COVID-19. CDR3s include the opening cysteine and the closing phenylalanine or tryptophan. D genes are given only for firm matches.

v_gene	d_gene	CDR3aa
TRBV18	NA	CASSPRGRPSSNQPQHF
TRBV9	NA	CASSVENGIETQYF
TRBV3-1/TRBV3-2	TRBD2	CASSPGLAGFHEQFF
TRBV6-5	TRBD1	CASRGDSPYEQYF
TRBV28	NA	CASSSGARNTEAFF
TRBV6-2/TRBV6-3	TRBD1	CASSDGTGGRDGYTF
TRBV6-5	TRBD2	CASRRLANAYEQYF
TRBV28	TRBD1	CASSLQTGGWGYTF
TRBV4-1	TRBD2	CASSQINSGKNEQFF
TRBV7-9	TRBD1	CASSPLNRGGDTEAFF
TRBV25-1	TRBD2	CASSATRLAGGGNEQFF
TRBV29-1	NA	CSVAGYGGELFF
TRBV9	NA	CASSVGGRNTEAFF
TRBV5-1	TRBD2	CASSSGLAGQETQYF
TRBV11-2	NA	CASSLVGSGSSGNTIYF
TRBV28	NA	CASRRVLTGFLSYEQYF
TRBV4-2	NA	CASSQDLRVRAYGYTF
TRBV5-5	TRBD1	CASSPARATGASGELFF
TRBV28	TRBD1	CASSLGGPGGHNEQFF
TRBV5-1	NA	CASSPNQGNSYEQYF
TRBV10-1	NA	CASGNRQLGETQYF
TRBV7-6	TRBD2	CASTLLAGGYNEQFF
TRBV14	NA	CASSLPGYNEQFF
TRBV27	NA	CASGVDREAFF